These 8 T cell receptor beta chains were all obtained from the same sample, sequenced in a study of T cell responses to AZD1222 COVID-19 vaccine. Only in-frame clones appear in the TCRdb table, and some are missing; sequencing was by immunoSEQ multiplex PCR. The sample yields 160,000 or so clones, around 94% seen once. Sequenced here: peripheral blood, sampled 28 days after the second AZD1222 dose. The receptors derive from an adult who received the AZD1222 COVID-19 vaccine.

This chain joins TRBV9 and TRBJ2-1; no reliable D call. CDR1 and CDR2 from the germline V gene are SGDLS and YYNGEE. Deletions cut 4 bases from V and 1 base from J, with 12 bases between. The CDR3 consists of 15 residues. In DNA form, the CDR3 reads TGTGCCAGCAGCCCGGGCCCTACTTCCTACAATGAGCAGTTCTTC. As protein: CASSPGPTSYNEQFF.

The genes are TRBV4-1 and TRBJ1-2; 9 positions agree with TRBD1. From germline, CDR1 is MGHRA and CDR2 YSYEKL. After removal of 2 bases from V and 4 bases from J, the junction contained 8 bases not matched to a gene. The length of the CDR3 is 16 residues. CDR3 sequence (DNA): TGCGCCAGCAGCCAACCGACAGGGGGGCTACGCTATGGCTACACCTTC. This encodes CASSQPTGGLRYGYTF.

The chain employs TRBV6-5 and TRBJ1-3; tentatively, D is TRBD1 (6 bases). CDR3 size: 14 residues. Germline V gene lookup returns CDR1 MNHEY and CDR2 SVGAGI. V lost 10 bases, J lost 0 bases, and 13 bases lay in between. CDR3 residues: CATQGGVSGNTIYF. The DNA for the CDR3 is TGTGCCACACAGGGAGGGGTCTCTGGAAACACCATATATTTT.

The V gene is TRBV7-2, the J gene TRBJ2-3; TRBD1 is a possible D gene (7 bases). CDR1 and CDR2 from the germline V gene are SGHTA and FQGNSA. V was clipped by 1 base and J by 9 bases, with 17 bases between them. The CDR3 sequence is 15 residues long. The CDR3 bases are TGTGCCAGCAGCTTAGAGAGCGGCTCAGGGGGGACGCAGTATTTT. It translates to CASSLESGSGGTQYF.

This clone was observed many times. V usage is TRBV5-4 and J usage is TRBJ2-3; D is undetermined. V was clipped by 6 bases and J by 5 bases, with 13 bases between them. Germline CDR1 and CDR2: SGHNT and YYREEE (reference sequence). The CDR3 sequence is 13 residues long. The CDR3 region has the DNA TGTGCCAGCACCTCCCTGGGAAAAGATACGCAGTATTTT. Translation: CASTSLGKDTQYF.

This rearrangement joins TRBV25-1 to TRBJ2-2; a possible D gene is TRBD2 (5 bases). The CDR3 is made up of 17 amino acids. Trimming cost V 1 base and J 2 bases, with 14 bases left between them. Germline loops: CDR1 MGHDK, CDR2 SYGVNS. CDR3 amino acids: CASSEWRVEGNTGELFF. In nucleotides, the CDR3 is TGTGCCAGCAGTGAATGGAGAGTCGAGGGAAACACCGGGGAGCTGTTTTTT.

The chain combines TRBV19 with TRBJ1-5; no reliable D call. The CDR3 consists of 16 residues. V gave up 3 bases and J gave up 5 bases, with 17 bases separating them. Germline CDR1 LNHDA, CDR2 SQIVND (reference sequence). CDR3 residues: CASSIRSGPRYQPQHF. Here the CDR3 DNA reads TGTGCCAGTAGTATCCGGTCCGGGCCACGGTATCAGCCCCAGCATTTT.

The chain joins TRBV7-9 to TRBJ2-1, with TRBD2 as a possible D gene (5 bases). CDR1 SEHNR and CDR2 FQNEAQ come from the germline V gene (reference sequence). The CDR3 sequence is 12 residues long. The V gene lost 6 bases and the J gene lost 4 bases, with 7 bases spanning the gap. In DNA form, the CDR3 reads TGTGCCAGCAGTGGGAGATACAATGAGCAGTTCTTC. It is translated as CASSGRYNEQFF. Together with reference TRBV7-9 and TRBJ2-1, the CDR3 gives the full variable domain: DTGVSQNPRHKITKRGQNVTFRCDPISEHNRLYWYRQTLGQGPEFLTYFQNEAQLEKSRLLSDRFSAERPKGSFSTLEIQRTEQGDSAMYLCASSGRYNEQFFGPGTRLTVL.